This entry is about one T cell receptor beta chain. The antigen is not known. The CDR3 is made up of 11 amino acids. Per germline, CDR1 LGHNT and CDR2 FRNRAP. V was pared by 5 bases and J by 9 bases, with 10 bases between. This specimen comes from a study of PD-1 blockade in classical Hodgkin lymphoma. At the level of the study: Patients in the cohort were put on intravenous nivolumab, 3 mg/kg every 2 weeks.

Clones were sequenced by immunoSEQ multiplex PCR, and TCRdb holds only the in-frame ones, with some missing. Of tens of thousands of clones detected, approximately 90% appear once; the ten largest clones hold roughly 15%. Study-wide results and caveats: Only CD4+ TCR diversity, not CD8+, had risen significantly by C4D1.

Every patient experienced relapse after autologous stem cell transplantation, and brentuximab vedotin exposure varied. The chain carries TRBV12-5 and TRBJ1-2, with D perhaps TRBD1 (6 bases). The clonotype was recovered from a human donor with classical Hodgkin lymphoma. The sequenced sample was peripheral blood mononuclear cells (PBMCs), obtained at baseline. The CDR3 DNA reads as TGTGCTAGTGGTAAGGACAGAAGCTACACCTTC. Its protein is CASGKDRSYTF.